This T cell receptor (beta chain) was sequenced in a study of shared clonotypes between healthy human individuals. Produced via immunoSEQ multiplex PCR; TCRdb's table is partial and in-frame only. The profile covers roughly 480,000 clones, with around 80% appearing a single time and less than 15% taken by the ten largest. The sample consisted of PBMCs. The origin of this receptor is a woman in her 40s in good health. Some clones in this sample may be carry-over from other donors' samples.

The CDR3 coding sequence is TGTGCCAGCTCACGTGACAATATCCTCACAGATACGCAGTATTTT. This sequence encodes CASSRDNILTDTQYF. The chain employs TRBV18 and TRBJ2-3; no clear D. The CDR3 totals 15 residues. CDR1 is KGHSH, CDR2 LQKENI, per germline. Trimming pared 4 bases from V and 2 bases from J, leaving 13 bases between.